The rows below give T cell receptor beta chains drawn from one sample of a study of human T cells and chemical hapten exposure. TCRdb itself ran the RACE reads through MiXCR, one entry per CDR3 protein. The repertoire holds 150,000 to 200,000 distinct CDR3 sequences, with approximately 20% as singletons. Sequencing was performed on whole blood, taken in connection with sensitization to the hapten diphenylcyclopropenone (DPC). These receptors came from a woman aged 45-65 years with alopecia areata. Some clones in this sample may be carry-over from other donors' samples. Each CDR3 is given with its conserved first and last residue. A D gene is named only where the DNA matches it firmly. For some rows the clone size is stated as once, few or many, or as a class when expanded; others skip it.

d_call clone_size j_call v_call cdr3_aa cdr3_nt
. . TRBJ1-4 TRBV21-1 CASSKRPPECEKLFF TGTGCCAGCAGCAAACGACCCCCTGAATGTGAAAAACTGTTTTTT
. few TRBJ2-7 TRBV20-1 CSAPRLVGSYEQYF TGCAGTGCCCCGAGACTAGTTGGGTCCTACGAGCAGTACTTC
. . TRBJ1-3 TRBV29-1 CSVIQPGSSGNTIYF TGCAGCGTCATCCAGCCTGGGAGCTCTGGAAACACCATATATTTT
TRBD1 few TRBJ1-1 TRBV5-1 CASSSHHGTGVLRNTEAFF TGCGCCAGCAGCTCCCATCACGGGACAGGGGTTTTGCGGAACACTGAAGCTTTCTTT
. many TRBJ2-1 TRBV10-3 CAISARYPRDNEQFF TGTGCCATCAGCGCGAGATACCCTAGGGACAATGAGCAGTTCTTC
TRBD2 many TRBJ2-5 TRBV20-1 CSATRTSGRKETQYF TGCAGTGCTACTCGGACTAGCGGGAGAAAAGAGACCCAGTACTTC
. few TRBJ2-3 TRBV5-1 CASSPGRPPTDTQYF TGCGCCAGCAGCCCGGGACGGCCACCCACAGATACGCAGTATTTT
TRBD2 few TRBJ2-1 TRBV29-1 CSVDGLAESSYNEQFF TGCAGCGTTGACGGGCTAGCGGAAAGCTCCTACAATGAGCAGTTCTTC
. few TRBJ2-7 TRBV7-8 CASSLARAGIYEQYF TGTGCCAGCAGCTTAGCGCGGGCCGGGATCTACGAGCAGTACTTC
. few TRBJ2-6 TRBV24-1 CAVGGSGANVLTF TGTGCCGTCGGGGGTTCCGGGGCCAACGTCCTGACTTTC
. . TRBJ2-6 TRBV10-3 CAITRQGANVLTF TGTGCCATCACGAGGCAGGGGGCCAACGTCCTGACTTTC
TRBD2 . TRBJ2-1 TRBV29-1 CSGGTSGSNEQFF TGCAGCGGCGGGACTAGCGGGAGTAACGAGCAGTTCTTC
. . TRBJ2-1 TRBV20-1 CSAGGLGDEQFF TGCAGTGCTGGGGGACTGGGGGATGAGCAGTTCTTC
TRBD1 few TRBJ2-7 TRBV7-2 CASSSARGRYEQYF TGTGCCAGCAGCTCCGCCAGGGGGCGCTACGAGCAGTACTTC
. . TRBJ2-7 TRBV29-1 CSVDLEGGAYEQYF TGCAGCGTTGACCTGGAAGGGGGAGCCTACGAGCAGTACTTC
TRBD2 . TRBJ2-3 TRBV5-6 CAGSPSAGDTDTQYF TGTGCCGGCAGCCCCAGCGCGGGAGACACAGATACGCAGTATTTT
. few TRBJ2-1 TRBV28 CASSRGGPPGNQDEQFF TGTGCCAGCAGCCGTGGCGGGCCTCCCGGCAATCAGGATGAGCAGTTCTTC
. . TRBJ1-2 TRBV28 CASSLVAGGSGYTF TGTGCCAGCAGTTTAGTGGCAGGAGGTTCGGGCTACACCTTC
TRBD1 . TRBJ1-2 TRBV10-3 CAVAPGTGTSTYGYTF TGTGCCGTCGCACCCGGGACAGGGACCTCTACCTATGGCTACACCTTC
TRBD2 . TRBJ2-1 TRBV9 CASSLTGTSGLNEQFF TGTGCCAGCAGCTTAACCGGGACTAGCGGATTAAATGAGCAGTTCTTC
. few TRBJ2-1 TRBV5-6 CASSSERAGRREQFF TGTGCCAGCAGCTCGGAGAGGGCAGGTCGGAGAGAGCAGTTCTTC
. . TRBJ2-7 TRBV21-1 CASTTTGGVYEQYF TGTGCCAGCACCACGACAGGGGGCGTTTACGAGCAGTACTTC
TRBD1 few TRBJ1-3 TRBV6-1 CASSAGQVRSGNTIYF TGTGCCAGCAGTGCCGGACAGGTCCGCTCTGGAAACACCATATATTTT
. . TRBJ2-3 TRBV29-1 CSVEGAVDTQYF TGCAGCGTTGAAGGGGCCGTGGATACGCAGTATTTT
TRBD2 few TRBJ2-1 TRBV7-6 CASSLREGRSYNEQFF TGTGCCAGCAGCTTGCGGGAGGGCCGGTCCTACAATGAGCAGTTCTTC
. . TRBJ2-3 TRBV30 CAWSVGRLSTDTQYF TGTGCCTGGAGTGTAGGGCGTCTTAGCACAGATACGCAGTATTTT
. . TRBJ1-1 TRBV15 CATSLEQNTEAFF TGTGCCACCAGTCTAGAGCAGAACACTGAAGCTTTCTTT
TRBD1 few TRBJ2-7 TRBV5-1 CASSLITGTGTYEQYF TGCGCCAGCAGCTTAATAACCGGGACAGGCACCTACGAGCAGTACTTC
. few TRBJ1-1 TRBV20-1 CSAIRRREVNTEAFF TGCAGTGCTATCAGGCGTAGGGAAGTGAACACTGAAGCTTTCTTT
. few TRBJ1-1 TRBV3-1 CASSQGLTNTEAFF TGTGCCAGCAGCCAAGGACTAACGAACACTGAAGCTTTCTTT
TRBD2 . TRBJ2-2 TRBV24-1 CATSDLEVAGSTGELFF TGTGCCACCAGTGATTTGGAGGTAGCGGGGTCGACCGGGGAGCTGTTTTTT
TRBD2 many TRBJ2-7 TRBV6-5 CASSYSAGGHDEQYF TGTGCCAGCAGTTACTCGGCGGGAGGGCACGACGAGCAGTACTTC
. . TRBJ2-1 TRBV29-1 CSVDWMGDEQFF TGCAGCGTTGATTGGATGGGGGATGAGCAGTTCTTC
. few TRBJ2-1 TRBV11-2 CASSSPRKYSYNEQFF TGTGCCAGCAGCTCCCCAAGGAAATATTCTTACAATGAGCAGTTCTTC
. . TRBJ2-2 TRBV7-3 CASSSILSGELFF TGTGCCAGCAGCTCAATACTCTCCGGGGAGCTGTTTTTT
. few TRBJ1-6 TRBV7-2 CASSLTSTDRLNSPLHF TGTGCCAGCAGCTTAACATCTACGGATCGCCTTAATTCACCCCTCCACTTT
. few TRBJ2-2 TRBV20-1 CSARALDGELFF TGCAGTGCTAGAGCGCTTGACGGGGAGCTGTTTTTT
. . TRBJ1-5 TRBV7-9 CASSVGHPDQPQHF TGTGCCAGCAGCGTGGGACATCCGGATCAGCCCCAGCATTTT
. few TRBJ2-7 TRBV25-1 CASSEFGGPTQYF TGTGCCAGCAGTGAATTTGGCGGGCCGACGCAGTACTTC
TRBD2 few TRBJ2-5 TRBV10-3 CAISDPVAGTSGVETQYF TGTGCCATCAGTGATCCAGTCGCCGGGACTAGCGGCGTAGAGACCCAGTACTTC
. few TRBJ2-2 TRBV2 CASTRDTQNTGELFF TGTGCCAGCACCCGGGACACCCAAAACACCGGGGAGCTGTTTTTT
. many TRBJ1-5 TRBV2 CASSEGVSYNQPQHF TGTGCCAGCAGTGAAGGGGTCAGCTACAATCAGCCCCAGCATTTT
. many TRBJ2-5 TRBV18 CASSPLRGGETQYF TGTGCCAGCTCACCACTAAGGGGTGGCGAGACCCAGTACTTC
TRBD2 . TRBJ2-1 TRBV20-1 CSGKSGSTPYNEQFF TGCAGTGGGAAGAGCGGGAGTACCCCTTACAATGAGCAGTTCTTC